This T cell receptor beta chain came from a study of beta chain features in type 1 diabetes. Overall study results and limits: The question of HLA type influencing TCRB rearrangement was one that remained unresolved here. There was a moderate but significant shortening of TCRB CDR3s in all four CD4+ subsets of Type 1 diabetes patients.

Of note for this clone: Its specificity is not known.

The germline CDR1 and CDR2 sequences are MNHNS and SASEGT. Deletions cut 6 bases from V and 4 bases from J, with 15 bases between. The CDR3 is 14 residues long. The isolated RNA, all of it, was reverse transcribed, so expressed TCRB transcripts were what got sequenced. Repertoires were generated with immunoSEQ multiplex PCR, while TCRdb's copy carries only in-frame clones and drops some. This sample carries under 350,000 clones, around 24% of them seen once, and the ten largest clones take 0.012%. This sequence joins TRBV6-1 and TRBJ1-2; D unresolved. The sample was naive CD4+ T cells from blood. The sequence was obtained from a woman aged 25 to 45 with type 1 diabetes. CDR3 nucleotides: TGTGCCAGCAGCCCTACCACGCGGGGCTATGGCTACACCTTC. Translating gives CASSPTTRGYGYTF.